Listed below are T cell receptor beta chains from one sample, sequenced in a study of metastatic and nonmetastatic thyroid tumors. Using MiXCR, TCRdb re-called clones from the PCR reads. The sample holds approximately 70,000 clones, just over 4% seen once. The specimen sequenced was blood. The receptors were gathered from a female donor with papillary thyroid cancer or a benign thyroid nodule (not recorded which). Some clones in this sample may be carry-over from other donors' samples. Both conserved end residues are part of each CDR3. D genes are given only for firm matches. Clone size appears in some rows only: once, few, many, or a class for an expanded clone.

TRBV28	TRBJ2-5	TRBD1	many	TGTGCCAGCAGTCCTGCCGACAGGGCAGAGACCCAGTACTTC	CASSPADRAETQYF
TRBV3-1	TRBJ2-5	TRBD2	few	TGTGCCAGCGTGGGGCTAGCGGGCCAAGAGACCCAGTACTTC	CASVGLAGQETQYF
TRBV30	TRBJ1-6	TRBD1	many	TGTGCCTGGAGTCCTCGACAGGGCGACAATTCACCCCTCCACTTT	CAWSPRQGDNSPLHF
TRBV24-1	TRBJ2-5	-	-	TGTGCCACCAGTGATGGGGAAAAGGGAGCTATTCAAGAGACCCAGTACTTC	CATSDGEKGAIQETQYF
TRBV5-1	TRBJ1-2	-	few	TGCGCCAGCAGCTTGGACGGTATTTATGGCTACACCTTC	CASSLDGIYGYTF
TRBV27	TRBJ2-1	-	-	TGTGCCAGCAGTTTAAACTCCTACAATGAGCAGTTCTTC	CASSLNSYNEQFF
TRBV2	TRBJ2-7	TRBD1	many	TGTGCCAGCGAAGGTAGGGGGACAGGGTCCTACGAGCAGTACTTC	CASEGRGTGSYEQYF
TRBV2	TRBJ2-3	TRBD2	many	TGTGCCAGCAGTTTCCCTTATAGCGGGAGGCGAGGCGCAGATACGCAGTATTTT	CASSFPYSGRRGADTQYF
TRBV7-8	TRBJ2-7	-	many	TGTGCCAGCAGCTCACAGGTTGACAGATCGGGGGAGCAGTACTTC	CASSSQVDRSGEQYF
TRBV30	TRBJ1-2	-	many	TGTGCCTGGATGATACGGGCGCGCAACTATGGCTACACCTTC	CAWMIRARNYGYTF
TRBV15	TRBJ2-7	TRBD2	-	TGTGCCACCAGGGACCCGGAGCGGGGGGGAGGGGAGCAGTACTTC	CATRDPERGGGEQYF
TRBV6-1	TRBJ2-2	-	few	TGTGCCAGCAGCCTTGTATGGGCCGGGGAGCTGTTTTTT	CASSLVWAGELFF
TRBV6-1	TRBJ2-7	TRBD1	many	TGTGCCAGCAGTGAAGTTTCAGGGACAGGGGCTTACGAGCAGTACTTC	CASSEVSGTGAYEQYF
TRBV5-1	TRBJ2-2	-	many	TGCGCCAGCAGCCAGTACCCGGCCGAGGGCACCGGGGAGCTGTTTTTT	CASSQYPAEGTGELFF
TRBV13	TRBJ2-3	TRBD2	few	TGTGCCAGCAGAGCCCCCACCGGGACTAGCGGGAATTTTTTTTCAGATACGCAGTATTTT	CASRAPTGTSGNFFSDTQYF
TRBV6-1	TRBJ1-3	-	medium-sized	TGTGCCAGCAGATACGGAAACACCATATATTTT	CASRYGNTIYF
TRBV2	TRBJ2-5	-	many	TGTGCCAGCACTCACTACAACCCCCGGGAGACCCAGTACTTC	CASTHYNPRETQYF
TRBV19	TRBJ1-6	-	-	TGTGCCAGTAGCTTTATCCTCGTACGGGAAGGTTCACCCCTCCACTTT	CASSFILVREGSPLHF
TRBV5-1	TRBJ2-4	-	many	TGCGCCAGCAAGTCCGGTCAGCAGAGGAGCATTCAGTACTTC	CASKSGQQRSIQYF
TRBV7-8	TRBJ2-7	-	many	TGTGCCAGCAGCTTAGGGCCAAGCGGGTGGGGCGCCGAGCAGTACTTC	CASSLGPSGWGAEQYF
TRBV6-1	TRBJ1-1	-	many	TGTGCCAGCGCCCTTACTTCCCCGGGCGGGGGAGCTTTCTTT	CASALTSPGGGAFF
TRBV20-1	TRBJ2-7	-	few	TGCAGTGCTAGAGATGGAAGGTCGGCTGGAATTCTCTCCTACGAGCAGTACTTC	CSARDGRSAGILSYEQYF
TRBV6-1	TRBJ1-2	TRBD1	few	TGCGCCAGCAATGACAGGGGGTCCTATGGCTACACCTTC	CASNDRGSYGYTF
TRBV5-1	TRBJ1-4	TRBD1	many	TGCGCCAGCAGCTCGACAGGGGTACGGAATGAAAAACTGTTTTTT	CASSSTGVRNEKLFF
TRBV11-2	TRBJ2-1	-	many	TGTGCCAGCAGCCCGCACGGGGGACTCCTATACAATGAGCAGTTCTTC	CASSPHGGLLYNEQFF
TRBV7-3	TRBJ2-5	TRBD2	many	TGTGCCAGCAGCTTAGGGACTAGCGGGGCCCTCGGAGAGACCCAGTACTTC	CASSLGTSGALGETQYF
TRBV19	TRBJ2-7	-	-	TGTGCCAGTCCTGACAGTGTAGAAGGGCAGTACTTC	CASPDSVEGQYF
TRBV19	TRBJ1-2	-	few	TGTGCCAGTAGTGTTCGGGGGGACACCGGTGGCTGCACCTTC	CASSVRGDTGGCTF
TRBV20-1	TRBJ2-1	-	many	TGCAGTGCTAGAGATCCACAGATTACCTACAATGAGCAGTTCTTC	CSARDPQITYNEQFF
TRBV6-1	TRBJ1-5	-	many	TGTGCCACCACAGGGCCCTATAGCAATCAGCCCCAGCATTTT	CATTGPYSNQPQHF
TRBV4-1	TRBJ2-7	-	many	TGCGCCAGCAGCCAAGGGGCAGGGGGGCTTGGCGAGCAGTACTTC	CASSQGAGGLGEQYF
TRBV6-1	TRBJ2-1	TRBD2	many	TGTGCCAGCAGTTATATCGGGGGGGGGAATGAGCAGTTCTTC	CASSYIGGGNEQFF
TRBV3-1	TRBJ2-7	TRBD2	many	TGTGCCAGCAGCCTAGCGGGAGATATCCACGAGCAGTACTTC	CASSLAGDIHEQYF
TRBV2	TRBJ2-6	TRBD1	many	TGTGCCAGCAGCCTACAGGGGACTGGGGCCAACGTCCTGACTTTC	CASSLQGTGANVLTF
TRBV6-1	TRBJ1-5	TRBD1	many	TGTGCCTCAACAGGACAGGGGTTGTTTAGCAATCAGCCCCAGCATTTT	CASTGQGLFSNQPQHF
TRBV10-3	TRBJ1-1	-	many	TGTGCCATCAGTGAGTCGGCCGGGTTTAACACTGAAGCTTTCTTT	CAISESAGFNTEAFF
TRBV7-3	TRBJ2-1	TRBD2	few	TGTGCCAGCACCTTATACGGGACTAGCGGAAACAATGAGCAGTTCTTC	CASTLYGTSGNNEQFF
TRBV4-2	TRBJ2-1	-	many	TGTGCCAGCAGCCAAGACCCACTAGAATACAATGAGCAGTTCTTC	CASSQDPLEYNEQFF
TRBV10-2	TRBJ2-7	-	-	TGCGCCAGCAGTGAGCACGAGCAGTACTTC	CASSEHEQYF
TRBV6-1	TRBJ2-5	TRBD1	-	TGTTCCAGCAGTAGAGTCTCGACAGGGGTAGAAACCCAGTACTTC	CSSSRVSTGVETQYF
TRBV19	TRBJ2-5	-	many	TGTGCCAGTAGTATAGGATGGCGGGACAGTAAAGAGACCCAGTACTTC	CASSIGWRDSKETQYF
TRBV6-5	TRBJ2-3	TRBD2	few	TGTGCCAGCAGGTACGGGGGGTGGACGCAGTATTTT	CASRYGGWTQYF
TRBV20-1	TRBJ2-3	-	many	TGCAGTGCTAGTATCGGCGGTAGCGGCACAGATACGCAGTATTTT	CSASIGGSGTDTQYF
TRBV28	TRBJ2-2	TRBD2	many	TGTGCCAGCAGCTCTCCCGACCGCGGGAGCGGGGAGCTGTTTTTT	CASSSPDRGSGELFF
TRBV20-1	TRBJ2-2	TRBD1	-	TGCAGTGCTAGATTTTCGACAGGGAGCACCGGGGAGCTGTTTTTT	CSARFSTGSTGELFF
TRBV28	TRBJ2-5	TRBD2	many	TGTGCCAGCACTTTAGCGGGAGGGGAAAAGACCCAGTACTTC	CASTLAGGEKTQYF
TRBV20-1	TRBJ2-7	-	-	TGCAGTGCTACCCCTGACAGTCGCTACGAGCAGTACTTC	CSATPDSRYEQYF
TRBV6-1	TRBJ2-2	TRBD1	-	TGTGCCAGCACGACAGGGACGAACACCGGGGAGCTGTTTTTT	CASTTGTNTGELFF
TRBV29-1	TRBJ2-1	TRBD2	many	TGCAGCGCACTTCTAGCGGGTGACCTTTCTTTCTTT	CSALLAGDLSFF
TRBV19	TRBJ2-7	TRBD2	few	TGTTCCAGTAGTATTGACTCAGGGACTAGCGTAACGGTGGAGCAGTACTTC	CSSSIDSGTSVTVEQYF
TRBV19	TRBJ2-7	-	-	TGTGCCAGTAGTCCCCATGGGTTCGACGAGCAGTACTTC	CASSPHGFDEQYF
TRBV5-6	TRBJ1-1	-	many	TGTGCCAGCAGCGTTACTTGGGGGGTGCGGAACACTGAAGCTTTCTTT	CASSVTWGVRNTEAFF
TRBV19	TRBJ2-4	TRBD1	many	TGTGCCACAAACAGGGGCCGGTCCGCCAAAAACATTCAGTACTTC	CATNRGRSAKNIQYF
TRBV20-1	TRBJ2-1	TRBD2	many	TGCAGTGCTTCCCCTGCGGGAGGGAACAATGAGCAGTTCTTC	CSASPAGGNNEQFF
TRBV6-1	TRBJ2-3	-	few	TGTGCCAGCGGGGGGTTGGGGGGCCCTCCAGATACGCAGTATTTT	CASGGLGGPPDTQYF
TRBV11-2	TRBJ2-2	-	few	TGTGCCAGCAGCTTAGGGGTCAGTGTGGTAACCGGGGAGCTGTTTTTT	CASSLGVSVVTGELFF